This TCR beta chain was observed in a study of T cells in Graves' hyperthyroidism and ophthalmopathy. With V trimmed by 3 bases and J by 4 bases, 11 bases remained unmatched. The germline gives CDR1 DFQATT, CDR2 SNEGSKA (reference sequence). This CDR3 comprises 17 residues. From RNA transcripts, TCR beta CDR3 regions were amplified. Researchers ran a first-round RT-PCR on the TCR CDR3 using the HTBI primer set. One entry per CDR3 protein results from TCRdb running MiXCR on the multiplex PCR reads. Among around 480,000 distinct CDR3 sequences listed, approximately 14% were seen once. Researchers defined stable Graves' hyperthyroidism as no ophthalmopathy progression within 18 months. In this sample, this clonotype turned up many times.

This TCR was recovered from a woman aged 18 to 35 with Graves' hyperthyroidism. The sequenced material came from blood. The chain carries TRBV20-1 and TRBJ2-3, with 12 bases fitting TRBD2. Here the CDR3 reads CSASGASGRAGADTQYF. CDR3 bases: TGCAGTGCTAGTGGGGCTAGCGGGAGGGCCGGAGCAGATACGCAGTATTTT.